This T cell receptor beta chain derives from a study of OX40 agonist ivuxolimab in advanced cancers. Study information: The dose-escalation cohort was approximately 84% male, with a mean age of 60 years, ranging about 20 to 85. Under the entry rules, prior anti-PD-1, anti-PD-L1 or anti-CTLA-4 therapy was allowed, and roughly 41% had some. Study-wide results and caveats: In the 0.1 to 3.0 mg/kg range, CD4+ and CD8+ blood T cells had expanded clonally by week 6.

Sequencing used immunoSEQ multiplex PCR; TCRdb keeps in-frame clones, though not all of them. The table includes tens of thousands of clones, 80% to 90% detected once. This clone was counted only a few times. The target antigen is unknown. The germline V gene has CDR1 SGHTA and CDR2 FQGNSA. V lost 4 bases to trimming and J lost 6 bases; unmatched junction nucleotides: 7. The CDR3 contains 16 residues. This receptor was taken from an adult with an advanced solid tumor such as melanoma, head and neck, liver or kidney cancer. Specimen: CD4+ or CD8+ T cells sorted from blood, collected in a trial of the OX40 agonist ivuxolimab. The chain links TRBV7-2 to TRBJ2-2; 11 bases are a match to TRBD2. CDR3 coding DNA: TGTGCCAGCAGCTCATCCCTAGCGGGAGGTCCCGGGGAGCTGTTTTTT. It encodes CASSSSLAGGPGELFF. Based on the CDR3 plus reference TRBV7-2 and TRBJ2-2, the full variable domain is GAGVSQSPSNKVTEKGKDVELRCDPISGHTALYWYRQSLGQGLEFLIYFQGNSAPDKSGLPSDRFSAERTGGSVSTLTIQRTQQEDSAVYLCASSSSLAGGPGELFFGEGSRLTVL.